This T cell receptor beta chain stems from a study of identical twins (dated by TCRdb to the mid-2010s). For the wider study: The study deep-sequenced TCR alpha and beta repertoires from monozygotic twins, unrelated adults of various ages and cord blood to test whether fetal clonotypes persist. Replicate twin experiments were performed at different times using different library preparation protocols to rule out contamination.

The paper as a whole reports these results and caveats: Compared with coincidental sharing between unrelated individuals, an excess of low generation-probability sequences was observed among out-of-frame TCR alpha sequences shared between twins. Abundant cord blood beta clonotypes carried fewer insertions; young adult naive repertoires showed a weaker similar trend, while memory repertoires showed none. Because the same donors could not be followed over many years, conclusions were based on cross-sectional statistical analysis. In monozygotic twins, recombination models systematically underestimated out-of-frame TCR alpha sharing, but the models matched the sharing seen between unrelated individuals. Excess twin sharing in beta out-of-frame sequences was weaker because fewer shared sequences lowered the signal-to-noise ratio. Invariant T cells such as MAIT and iNKT could partly confound zero-insertion analyses, though diverse VJ usage argued against this for most clonotypes.

About this clonotype itself: Its antigen specificity is not known. No base quality information exists; no much larger clone differs at one position.

V is cut by 5 bases and J by 3 bases, and the space between the germline ends is 19 bases. The germline V gene (reference sequence) provides CDR1 DFQATT and CDR2 SNEGSKA. Counted from cysteine to phenylalanine, this CDR3 has 15 amino acids. Only CDR3 DNA is held: 45 bases, read in frame from base 1. Every donor was a healthy Caucasian. The twin cohort consisted of three pairs of female monozygotic twins, all aged roughly 18 to 30 years. The RNA used for TCR libraries was isolated from peripheral blood mononuclear cells. Preparation of the library involved 5' RACE. Sequencing was performed on an Illumina HiSeq 2000. A universal primer binding site was introduced by template switching, and a unique molecular identifier was present in the final cDNA, enabling accurate counting of TCR cDNA molecules. Specific primers in the conserved constant-segment region were used to synthesize first-strand cDNA for TCR alpha and beta chains. Each cDNA library was double barcoded, with a SMART-Mk sample barcode plus Illumina barcodes, to control for contamination. Two successive PCR steps introduced TruSeq adapter sequences along with Illumina sample barcodes. Sequencing of the TCR alpha and beta cDNA libraries was done on the Illumina HiSeq platform using custom primers. For the original study's pipeline: Raw reads were processed with MiGEC to extract unique molecular identifiers, and MiXCR was used to determine CDR3 positions. For each individual, recombination models were inferred using an EM algorithm with the repgenHMM and IGoR tools. The tcR package in R was used for shared clonotype analysis, with sharing normalized by the product of cloneset sizes. Out-of-frame nonproductive sequences were analyzed to study raw recombination free of thymic and clonal selection effects. TCRdb redid the processing of the public reads, applying fastp at Q25 and MiXCR, and retained in-frame beta chains. A single entry per CDR3 protein holds the most common genes and DNA from its merged rows. TCRdb's processing, not the study's, gives the V and J calls here. The sample table contains under 800,000 distinct CDR3 sequences; only one count was recorded for around 20% of them. The ten largest clones represent over 4% of the sample.

The sample was also reused in another study, on T cells expressing NK-cell markers. According to the second study: About eight donors provided sorted CD3+CD56+NKG2C+, CD3+CD56+NKG2C- and CD3+CD56-NKG2C+ T-cell subsets, whose TCR beta-chain repertoires were profiled. Seven of the eight sequenced donors were HCMV-seropositive and one was HCMV-seronegative. In several experiments an anti-gammadeltaTCR antibody was added to restrict sorting to alphabetaTCR-expressing T cells. In roughly 6 donors, the dominant CD3+CD56+NKG2C+ clonotypes were found to rank among the top 10 CD8+ clonotypes and to make up about 1.0-7.0% of CD8+ T cells. Those dominant clonotypes were again the most abundant among CD3+CD56-NKG2C+ cells in a handful of donors, at roughly 25-65%. It remained unclear whether the expanded NKG2C-expressing T cell clones were specific for HCMV antigens. The study sequenced eight donors, all healthy volunteers chosen at random: three men and five women. To determine HCMV serostatus, a commercial ELISA kit was used to detect HCMV-specific IgG in serum. For over 5 donors, bulk peripheral blood T-cell repertoires were additionally sequenced from unsorted PBMC. MIGEC was used to demultiplex reads and group the reads by UMI, and MiTCR was used to assemble and quantify clonotypes. To exclude erroneous sequences, only TCR cDNA sequences supported by at least two reads were retained. The tcR package was used for downstream repertoire analysis, with clonotypes matched between fractions based on CDR3 nucleotide sequence plus V segment. VDJmatch was used to annotate antigen specificity against VDJdb, with one amino acid substitution in CDR3 allowed.

The V and J segments used are TRBV20-1 and TRBJ1-2; TRBD1 is a weak D gene call, 5 bases matching. Sequencing was done on a sample of PBMCs. The TCR sequence derives from a young woman in good health. The CDR3 loop reads CSARTPVGVYYGYTF. The nucleotides are TGCAGTGCTCGGACCCCGGTGGGGGTCTACTATGGCTACACCTTC.